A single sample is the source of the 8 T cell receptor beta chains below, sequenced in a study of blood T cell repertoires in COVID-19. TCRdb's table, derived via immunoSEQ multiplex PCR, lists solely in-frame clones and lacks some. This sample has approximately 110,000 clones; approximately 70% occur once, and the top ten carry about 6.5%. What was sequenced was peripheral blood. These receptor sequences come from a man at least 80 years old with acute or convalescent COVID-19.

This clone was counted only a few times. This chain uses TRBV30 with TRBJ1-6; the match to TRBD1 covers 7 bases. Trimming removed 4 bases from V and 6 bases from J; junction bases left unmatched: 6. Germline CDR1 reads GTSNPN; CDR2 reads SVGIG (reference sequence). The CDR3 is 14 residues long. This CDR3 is CAWTRGQPNSPLHF. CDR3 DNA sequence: TGTGCCTGGACGAGGGGACAGCCTAATTCACCCCTCCACTTT.

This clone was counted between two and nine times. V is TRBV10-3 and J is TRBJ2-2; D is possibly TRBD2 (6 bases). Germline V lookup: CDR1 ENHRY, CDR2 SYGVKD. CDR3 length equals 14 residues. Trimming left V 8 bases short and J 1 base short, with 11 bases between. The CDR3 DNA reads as TGTGCCATCTCTCGGGGAGGGAACACCGGGGAGCTGTTTTTT. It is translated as CAISRGGNTGELFF.

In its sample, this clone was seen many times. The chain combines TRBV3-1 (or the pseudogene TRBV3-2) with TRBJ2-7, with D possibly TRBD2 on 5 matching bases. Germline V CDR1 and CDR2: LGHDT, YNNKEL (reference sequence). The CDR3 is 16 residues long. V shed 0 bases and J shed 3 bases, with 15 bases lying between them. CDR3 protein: CASSQDPSMGDYEQYF. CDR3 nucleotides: TGTGCCAGCAGCCAAGATCCGAGCATGGGAGACTACGAGCAGTACTTC.

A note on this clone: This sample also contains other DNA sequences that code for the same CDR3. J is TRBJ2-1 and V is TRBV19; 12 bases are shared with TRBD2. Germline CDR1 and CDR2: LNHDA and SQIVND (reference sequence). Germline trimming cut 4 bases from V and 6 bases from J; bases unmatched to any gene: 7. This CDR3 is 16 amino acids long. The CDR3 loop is CASSRPGLAGFNEQFF. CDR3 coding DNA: TGTGCCAGTAGTAGACCCGGACTAGCGGGGTTCAATGAGCAGTTCTTC.

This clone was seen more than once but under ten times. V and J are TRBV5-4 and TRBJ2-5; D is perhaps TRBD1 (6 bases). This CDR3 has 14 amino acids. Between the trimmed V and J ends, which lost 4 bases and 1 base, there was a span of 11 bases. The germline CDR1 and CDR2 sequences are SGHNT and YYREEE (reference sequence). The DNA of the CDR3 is TGTGCCAGCAGCGGTACAGGGCTCCAAGAGACCCAGTACTTC. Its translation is CASSGTGLQETQYF.

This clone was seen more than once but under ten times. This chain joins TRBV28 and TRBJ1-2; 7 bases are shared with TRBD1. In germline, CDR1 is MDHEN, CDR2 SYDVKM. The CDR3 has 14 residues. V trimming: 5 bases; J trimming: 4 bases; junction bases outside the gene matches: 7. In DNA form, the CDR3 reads TGTGCCAGCAGTACCGGGACAGACATCTATGGCTACACCTTC. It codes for CASSTGTDIYGYTF.

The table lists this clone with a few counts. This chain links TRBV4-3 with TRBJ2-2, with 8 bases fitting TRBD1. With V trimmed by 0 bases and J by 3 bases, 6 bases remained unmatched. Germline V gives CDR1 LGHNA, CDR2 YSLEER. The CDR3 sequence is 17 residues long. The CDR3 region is CASSQEVGQEYTGELFF. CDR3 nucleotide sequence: TGCGCCAGCAGCCAAGAGGTGGGACAGGAGTACACCGGGGAGCTGTTTTTT.

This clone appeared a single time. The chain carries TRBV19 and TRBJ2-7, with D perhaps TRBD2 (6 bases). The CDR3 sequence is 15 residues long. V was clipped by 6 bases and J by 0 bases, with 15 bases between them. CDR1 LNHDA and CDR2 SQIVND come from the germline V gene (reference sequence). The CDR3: CASSPNLGSSYEQYF. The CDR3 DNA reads TGTGCCAGTAGCCCCAATCTCGGGAGCTCCTACGAGCAGTACTTC.